This TCR beta chain was identified in a study of cytomegalovirus exposure and HLA in healthy donors. On the study more broadly: The roughly 120 million unique TCR beta sequences, from around 200 million T cells, were found by an earlier analysis. There were approximately 80 million unique TCRs (from HLA-typed donors) in an early data release.

Germline V lookup: CDR1 SEHNR, CDR2 FQNEAQ (reference sequence). The ends lost 5 bases at V and 4 bases at J; junction bases unmatched: 10. This CDR3 spans 15 amino acids. Primers for the PCR totalled 60 Vbeta and 13 Jbeta. Produced via immunoSEQ multiplex PCR; TCRdb's table is partial and in-frame only. The sample comprises some 67,000 clones, about 77% of which are singletons, and approximately 9.7% rests with the top ten. As for this clone: Its specificity is not known.

Study-level findings and limits: It was reported in a later analysis that an Asian-associated ancestry cluster showed fewer N-insertions than the approximately 670-donor mean. For TCR beta chains, V- and J-gene trimming was later linked to a missense DCLRE1C variant.

The clonotype comes from a man aged 35 to 55 in good health and CMV-seronegative. Specimen: PBMCs. The chain joins TRBV7-9 to TRBJ1-2; 7 bases are a match to TRBD1. CDR3 sequence: CASSDRAGTLYGYTF. CDR3 nucleotides: TGTGCCAGCAGCGACAGGGCCGGGACACTCTATGGCTACACCTTC.